This TCR beta chain was identified during a study of OX40 agonist ivuxolimab in advanced cancers. At the level of the study: Three patients responded partially, comprising one with hepatocellular carcinoma and two with cutaneous melanoma.

V lost 2 bases to trimming and J lost 6 bases, with 16 bases between them. This CDR3 has 15 amino acids. CDR1 is MNHNY and CDR2 is SVGAGI in the germline V gene (reference sequence). This clone is a singleton in its sample. The antigen is not known. Study results and limitations: The average count of expanded clones was higher among CD8+ T cells than among CD4+. Researchers did not determine the expanded peripheral T cells' antigen specificity.

Using immunoSEQ multiplex PCR, the repertoire was profiled, and TCRdb retains in-frame clones only, with some absent. Of fewer than 95,000 clones listed, around 84% are singletons. The V call is TRBV6-6, the J call TRBJ1-1, with D unclear. The sequencing used CD4+ or CD8+ T cells sorted from blood, collected in a trial of the OX40 agonist ivuxolimab. The sequence derives from an adult with an advanced solid tumor such as melanoma, head and neck, liver or kidney cancer. The CDR3 here is CASSYTARRAAEAFF. In nucleotides, the CDR3 is TGTGCCAGCAGTTACACCGCCCGGAGGGCGGCTGAAGCTTTCTTT.